This entry features one T cell receptor beta chain sequence. This sample was included in a study of blood T cell repertoires in COVID-19. V dropped 5 bases and J dropped 2 bases, with 14 bases sitting between them. This CDR3 is built from 15 residues. Germline V gene data show CDR1 as SEHNR and CDR2 as FQNEAQ (reference sequence). Profiling relied on immunoSEQ multiplex PCR, and the TCRdb table lists in-frame clones only, not all of them. The table includes about 91,000 clones, around 88% detected once. This clonotype originated in a woman aged 70-85 years with acute or convalescent COVID-19. Sequenced input: peripheral blood. V is TRBV7-9 and J is TRBJ2-3; D is undetermined. For the CDR3, the DNA is TGTGCCAGCAGCGCCGCTAGAGAACACACAGATACGCAGTATTTT. Its translation is CASSAAREHTDTQYF.